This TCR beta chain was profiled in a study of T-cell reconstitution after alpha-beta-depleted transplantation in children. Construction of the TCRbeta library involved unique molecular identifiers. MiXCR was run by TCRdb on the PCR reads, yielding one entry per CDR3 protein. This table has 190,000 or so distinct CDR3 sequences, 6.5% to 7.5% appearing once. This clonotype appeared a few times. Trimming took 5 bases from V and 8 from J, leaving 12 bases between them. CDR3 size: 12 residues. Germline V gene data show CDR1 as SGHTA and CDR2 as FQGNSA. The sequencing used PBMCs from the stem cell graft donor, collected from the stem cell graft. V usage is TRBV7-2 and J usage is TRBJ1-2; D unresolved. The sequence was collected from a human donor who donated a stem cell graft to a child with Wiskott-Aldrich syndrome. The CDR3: CASSRTRMGYTF. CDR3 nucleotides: TGTGCCAGCAGCCGAACCAGAATGGGCTACACCTTC.